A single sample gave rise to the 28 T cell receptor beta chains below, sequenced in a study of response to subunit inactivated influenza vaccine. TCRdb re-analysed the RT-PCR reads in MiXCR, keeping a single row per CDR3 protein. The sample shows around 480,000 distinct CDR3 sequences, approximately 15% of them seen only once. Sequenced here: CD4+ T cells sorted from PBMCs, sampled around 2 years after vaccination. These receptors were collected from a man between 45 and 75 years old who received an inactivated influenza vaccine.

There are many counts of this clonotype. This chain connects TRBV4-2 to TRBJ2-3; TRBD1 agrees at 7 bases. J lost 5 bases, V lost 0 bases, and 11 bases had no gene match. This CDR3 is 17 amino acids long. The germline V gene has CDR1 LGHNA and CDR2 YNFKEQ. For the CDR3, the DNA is TGTGCCAGCAGCCAAGATGGGGCTGGCTCAGGGGGAGATACGCAGTATTTT. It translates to CASSQDGAGSGGDTQYF.

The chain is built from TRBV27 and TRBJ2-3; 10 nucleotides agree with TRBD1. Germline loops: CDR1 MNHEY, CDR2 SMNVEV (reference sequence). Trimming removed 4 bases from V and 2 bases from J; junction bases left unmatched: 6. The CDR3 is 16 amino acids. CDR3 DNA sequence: TGTGCCAGCAGTTACCCCGGGACAGGGGACACAGATACGCAGTATTTT. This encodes CASSYPGTGDTDTQYF.

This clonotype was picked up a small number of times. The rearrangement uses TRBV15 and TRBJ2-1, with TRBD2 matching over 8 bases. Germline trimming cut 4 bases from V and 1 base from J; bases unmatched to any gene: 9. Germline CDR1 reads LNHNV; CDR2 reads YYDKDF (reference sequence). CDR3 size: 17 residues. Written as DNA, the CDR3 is TGTGCCACCAGCAATCTAGCGGGCCCCACATCCTACAATGAGCAGTTCTTC. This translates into CATSNLAGPTSYNEQFF. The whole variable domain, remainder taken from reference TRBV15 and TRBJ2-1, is DAMVIQNPRYQVTQFGKPVTLSCSQTLNHNVMYWYQQKSSQAPKLLFHYYDKDFNNEADTPDNFQSRRPNTSFCFLDIRSPGLGDTAMYLCATSNLAGPTSYNEQFFGPGTRLTVL.

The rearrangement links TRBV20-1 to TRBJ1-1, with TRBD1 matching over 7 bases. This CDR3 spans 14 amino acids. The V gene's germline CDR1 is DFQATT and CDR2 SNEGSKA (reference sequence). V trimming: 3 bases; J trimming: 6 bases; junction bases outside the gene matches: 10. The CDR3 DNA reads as TGCAGTGCTAGCCGACAGGGAACGGTAGCTGAAGCTTTCTTT. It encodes CSASRQGTVAEAFF.

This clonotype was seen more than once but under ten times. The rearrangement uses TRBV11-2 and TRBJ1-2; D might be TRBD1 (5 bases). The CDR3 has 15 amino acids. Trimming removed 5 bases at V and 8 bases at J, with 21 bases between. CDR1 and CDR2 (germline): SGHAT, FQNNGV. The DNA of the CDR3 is TGTGCCAGCAGCCCCGTTGCAGGGAAACATTGGGGCTACACCTTC. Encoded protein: CASSPVAGKHWGYTF.

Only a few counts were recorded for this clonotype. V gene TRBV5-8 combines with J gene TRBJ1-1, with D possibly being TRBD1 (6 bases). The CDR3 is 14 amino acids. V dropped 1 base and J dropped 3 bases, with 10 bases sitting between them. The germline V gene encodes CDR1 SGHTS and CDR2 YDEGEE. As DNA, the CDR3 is TGTGCCAGCAGCTTGTGGGGGCGGGACACTGAAGCTTTCTTT. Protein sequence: CASSLWGRDTEAFF.

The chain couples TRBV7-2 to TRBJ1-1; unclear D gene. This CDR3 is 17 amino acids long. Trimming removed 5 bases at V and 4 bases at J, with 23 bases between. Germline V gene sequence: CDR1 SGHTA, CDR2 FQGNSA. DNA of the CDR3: TGTGCCAGCAGCCGTTACGCCAATATGGGAGGGAGCACTGAAGCTTTCTTT. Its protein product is CASSRYANMGGSTEAFF.

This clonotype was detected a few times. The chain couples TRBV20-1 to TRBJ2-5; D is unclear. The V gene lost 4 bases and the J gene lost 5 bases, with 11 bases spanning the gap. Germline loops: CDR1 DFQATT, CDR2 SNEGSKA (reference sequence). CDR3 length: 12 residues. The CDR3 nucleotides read TGCAGTGCTATCCCAGGCCTGGAGACCCAGTACTTC. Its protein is CSAIPGLETQYF.

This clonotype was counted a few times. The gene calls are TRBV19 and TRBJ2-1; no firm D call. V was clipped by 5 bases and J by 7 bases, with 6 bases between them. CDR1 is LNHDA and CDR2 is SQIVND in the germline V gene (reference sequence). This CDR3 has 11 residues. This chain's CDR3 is CASSEANEQFF. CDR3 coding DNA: TGTGCCAGTAGTGAGGCGAATGAGCAGTTCTTC.

The CDR3 reads CASARGAVDQPQHF. In nucleotides, the CDR3 is TGTGCCAGCGCCAGGGGCGCGGTTGATCAGCCCCAGCATTTT. The chain uses TRBV6-2 or TRBV6-3 and TRBJ1-5; D is possibly TRBD1 (6 bases). The CDR3 has 14 residues. Trimming stripped 8 bases from V and 5 bases from J, with 16 bases between. Germline V gene sequence: CDR1 MNHEY, CDR2 SVGEGT.

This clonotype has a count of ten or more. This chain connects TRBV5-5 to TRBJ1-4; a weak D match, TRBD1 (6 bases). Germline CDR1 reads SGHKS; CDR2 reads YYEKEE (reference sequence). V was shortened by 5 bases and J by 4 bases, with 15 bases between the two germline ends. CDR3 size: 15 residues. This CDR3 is CASRDPGVSNEKLFF. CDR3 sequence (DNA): TGTGCCAGCAGAGATCCAGGGGTGAGTAATGAAAAACTGTTTTTT.

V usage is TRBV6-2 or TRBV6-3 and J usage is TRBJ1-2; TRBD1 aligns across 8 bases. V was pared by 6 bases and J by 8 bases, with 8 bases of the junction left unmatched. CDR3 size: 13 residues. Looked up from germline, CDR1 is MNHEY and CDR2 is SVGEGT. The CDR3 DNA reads TGTGCCAGCAGGGCCGGGACAGGCGGAGGCTACACCTTC. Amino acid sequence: CASRAGTGGGYTF.

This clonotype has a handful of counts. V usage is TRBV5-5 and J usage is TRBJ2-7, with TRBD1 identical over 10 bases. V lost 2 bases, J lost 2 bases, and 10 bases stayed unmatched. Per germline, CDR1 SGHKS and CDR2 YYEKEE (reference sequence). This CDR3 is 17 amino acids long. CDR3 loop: CASSFGIGQGVTYEQYF. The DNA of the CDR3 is TGTGCCAGCAGCTTTGGGATCGGACAGGGGGTTACCTACGAGCAGTACTTC.

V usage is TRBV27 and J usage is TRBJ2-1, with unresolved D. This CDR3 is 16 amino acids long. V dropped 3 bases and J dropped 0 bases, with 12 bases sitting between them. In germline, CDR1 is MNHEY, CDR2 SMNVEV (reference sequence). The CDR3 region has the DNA TGTGCCAGCAGTTTCCGGGCCCCCGGCTCCTACAATGAGCAGTTCTTC. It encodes CASSFRAPGSYNEQFF.

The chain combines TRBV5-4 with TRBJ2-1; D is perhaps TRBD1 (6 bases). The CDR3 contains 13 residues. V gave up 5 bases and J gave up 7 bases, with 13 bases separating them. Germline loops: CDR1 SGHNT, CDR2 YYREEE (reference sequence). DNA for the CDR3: TGTGCCAGCAGGTCCCCAGACAGGAATGAGCAGTTCTTC. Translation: CASRSPDRNEQFF.

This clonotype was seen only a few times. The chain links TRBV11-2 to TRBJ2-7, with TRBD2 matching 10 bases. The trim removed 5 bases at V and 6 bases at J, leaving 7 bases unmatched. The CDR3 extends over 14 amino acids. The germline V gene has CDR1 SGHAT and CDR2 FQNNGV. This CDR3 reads CASSLSGRAFEQYF. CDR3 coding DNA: TGTGCCAGCAGCCTGAGCGGGAGGGCCTTCGAGCAGTACTTC.

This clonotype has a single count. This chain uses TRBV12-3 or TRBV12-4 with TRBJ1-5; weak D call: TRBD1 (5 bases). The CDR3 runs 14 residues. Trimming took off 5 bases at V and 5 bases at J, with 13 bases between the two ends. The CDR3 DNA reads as TGTGCCAGCAGTATAGGGACGGCTTATCAGCCCCAGCATTTT. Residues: CASSIGTAYQPQHF.

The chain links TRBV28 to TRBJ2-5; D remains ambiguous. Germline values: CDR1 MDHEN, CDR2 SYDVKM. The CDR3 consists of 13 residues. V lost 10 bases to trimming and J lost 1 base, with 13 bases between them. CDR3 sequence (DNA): TGTGCCACCAAAATCGGACCCCAAGAGACCCAGTACTTC. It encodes CATKIGPQETQYF.

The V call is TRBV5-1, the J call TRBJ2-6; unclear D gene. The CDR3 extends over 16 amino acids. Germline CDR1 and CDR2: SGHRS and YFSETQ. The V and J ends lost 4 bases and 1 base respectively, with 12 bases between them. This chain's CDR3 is CASSPEPGSGANVLTF. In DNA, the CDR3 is TGCGCCAGCAGCCCGGAACCGGGTTCTGGGGCCAACGTCCTGACTTTC.

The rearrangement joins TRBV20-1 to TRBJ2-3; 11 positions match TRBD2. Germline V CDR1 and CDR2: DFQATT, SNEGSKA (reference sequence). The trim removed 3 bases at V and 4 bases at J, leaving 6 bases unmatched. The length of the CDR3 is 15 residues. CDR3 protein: CSARVAGGPPDTQYF. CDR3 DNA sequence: TGCAGTGCTAGGGTAGCGGGGGGGCCTCCAGATACGCAGTATTTT.

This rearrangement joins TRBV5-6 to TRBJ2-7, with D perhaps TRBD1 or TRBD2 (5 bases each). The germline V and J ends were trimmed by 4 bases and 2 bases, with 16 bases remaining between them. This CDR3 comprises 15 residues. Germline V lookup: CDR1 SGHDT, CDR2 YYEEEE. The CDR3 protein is CASSNRDRGTYEQYF. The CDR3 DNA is TGTGCCAGCAGCAACCGGGACCGAGGGACCTACGAGCAGTACTTC.

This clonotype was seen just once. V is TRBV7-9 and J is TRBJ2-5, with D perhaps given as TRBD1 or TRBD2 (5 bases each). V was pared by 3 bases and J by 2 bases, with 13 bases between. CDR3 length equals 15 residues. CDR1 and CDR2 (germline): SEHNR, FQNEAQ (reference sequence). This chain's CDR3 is CASSFALGAQETQYF. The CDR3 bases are TGTGCCAGCAGCTTTGCCCTCGGGGCACAAGAGACCCAGTACTTC.

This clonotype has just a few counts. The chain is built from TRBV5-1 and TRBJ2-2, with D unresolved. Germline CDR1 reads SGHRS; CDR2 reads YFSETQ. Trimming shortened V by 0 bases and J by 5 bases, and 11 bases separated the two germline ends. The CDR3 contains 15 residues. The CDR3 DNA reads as TGCGCCAGCAGCTTGGCCCAGGATAAAACCGGGGAGCTGTTTTTT. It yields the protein CASSLAQDKTGELFF. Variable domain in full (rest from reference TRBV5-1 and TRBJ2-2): KAGVTQTPRYLIKTRGQQVTLSCSPISGHRSVSWYQQTPGQGLQFLFEYFSETQRNKGNFPGRFSGRQFSNSRSEMNVSTLELGDSALYLCASSLAQDKTGELFFGEGSRLTVL.

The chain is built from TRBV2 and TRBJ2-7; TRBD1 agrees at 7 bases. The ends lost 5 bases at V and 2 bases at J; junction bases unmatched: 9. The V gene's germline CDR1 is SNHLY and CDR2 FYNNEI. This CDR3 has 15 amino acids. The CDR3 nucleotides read TGTGCCAGCAGTCCAAACAGGGGTCTTACCTACGAGCAGTACTTC. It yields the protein CASSPNRGLTYEQYF.

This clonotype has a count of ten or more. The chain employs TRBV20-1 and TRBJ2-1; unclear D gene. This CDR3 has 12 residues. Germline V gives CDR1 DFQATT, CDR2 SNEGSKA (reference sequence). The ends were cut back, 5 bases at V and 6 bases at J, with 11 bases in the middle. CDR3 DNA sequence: TGCAGTGCTTCCCCCCCCCGCAATGAGCAGTTCTTC. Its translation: CSASPPRNEQFF.

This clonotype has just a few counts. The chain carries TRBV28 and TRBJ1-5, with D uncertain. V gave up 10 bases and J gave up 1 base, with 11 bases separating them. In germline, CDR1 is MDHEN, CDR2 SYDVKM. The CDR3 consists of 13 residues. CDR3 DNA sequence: TGTGCCACCAACGAGGACAGCAATCAGCCCCAGCATTTT. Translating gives CATNEDSNQPQHF. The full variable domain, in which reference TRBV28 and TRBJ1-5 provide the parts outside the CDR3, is DVKVTQSSRYLVKRTGEKVFLECVQDMDHENMFWYRQDPGLGLRLIYFSYDVKMKEKGDIPEGYSVSREKKERFSLILESASTNQTSMYLCATNEDSNQPQHFGDGTRLSIL.

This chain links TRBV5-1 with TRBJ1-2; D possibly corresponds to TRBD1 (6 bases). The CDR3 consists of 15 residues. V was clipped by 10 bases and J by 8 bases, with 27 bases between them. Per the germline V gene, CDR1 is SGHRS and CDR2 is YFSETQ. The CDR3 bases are TGCGCCTCCAGGTTGGGACAAAGCTGGGTTGGCGGCTACACCTTC. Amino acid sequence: CASRLGQSWVGGYTF.

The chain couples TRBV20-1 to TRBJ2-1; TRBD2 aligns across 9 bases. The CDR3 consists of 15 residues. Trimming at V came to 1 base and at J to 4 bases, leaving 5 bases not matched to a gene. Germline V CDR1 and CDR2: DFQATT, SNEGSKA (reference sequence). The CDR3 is CSARGSSGNYNEQFF. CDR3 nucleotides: TGCAGTGCTAGAGGATCTAGCGGGAATTACAATGAGCAGTTCTTC.